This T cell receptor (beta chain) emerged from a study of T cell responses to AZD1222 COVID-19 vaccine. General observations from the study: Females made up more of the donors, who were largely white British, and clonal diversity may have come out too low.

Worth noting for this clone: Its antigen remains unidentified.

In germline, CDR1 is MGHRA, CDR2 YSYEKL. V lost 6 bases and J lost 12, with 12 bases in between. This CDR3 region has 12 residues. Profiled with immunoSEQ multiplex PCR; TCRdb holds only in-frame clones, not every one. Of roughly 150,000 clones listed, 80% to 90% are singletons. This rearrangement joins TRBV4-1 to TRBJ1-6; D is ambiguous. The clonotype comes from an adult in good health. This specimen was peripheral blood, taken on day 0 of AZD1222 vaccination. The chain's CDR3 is CASSLPDKPLHF. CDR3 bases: TGCGCCAGCAGTCTTCCTGACAAACCCCTCCACTTT.